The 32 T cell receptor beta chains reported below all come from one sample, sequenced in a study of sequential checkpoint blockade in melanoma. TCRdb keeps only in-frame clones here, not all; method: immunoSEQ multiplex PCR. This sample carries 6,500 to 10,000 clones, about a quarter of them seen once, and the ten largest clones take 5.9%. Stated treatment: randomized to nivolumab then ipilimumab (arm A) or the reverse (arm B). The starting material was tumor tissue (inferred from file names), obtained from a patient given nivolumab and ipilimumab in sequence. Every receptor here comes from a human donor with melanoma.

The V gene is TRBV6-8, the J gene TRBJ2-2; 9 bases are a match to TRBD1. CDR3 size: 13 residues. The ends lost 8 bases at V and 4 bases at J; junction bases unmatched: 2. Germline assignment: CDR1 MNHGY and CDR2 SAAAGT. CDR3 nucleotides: TGTGCCAGCGACAGGGGGAGCACCGGGGAGCTGTTTTTT. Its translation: CASDRGSTGELFF.

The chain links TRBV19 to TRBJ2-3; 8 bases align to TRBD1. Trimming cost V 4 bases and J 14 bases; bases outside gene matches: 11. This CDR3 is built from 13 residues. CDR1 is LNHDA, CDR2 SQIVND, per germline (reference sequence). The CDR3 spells CASSNRDRLVWYF. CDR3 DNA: TGTGCCAGTAGTAACCGGGACAGGCTAGTCTGGTATTTT.

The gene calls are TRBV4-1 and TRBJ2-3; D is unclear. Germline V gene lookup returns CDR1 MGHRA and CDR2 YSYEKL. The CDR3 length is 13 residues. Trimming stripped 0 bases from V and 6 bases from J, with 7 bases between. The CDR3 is CASSQDISDTQYF. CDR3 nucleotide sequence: TGCGCCAGCAGCCAAGATATTTCGGATACGCAGTATTTT.

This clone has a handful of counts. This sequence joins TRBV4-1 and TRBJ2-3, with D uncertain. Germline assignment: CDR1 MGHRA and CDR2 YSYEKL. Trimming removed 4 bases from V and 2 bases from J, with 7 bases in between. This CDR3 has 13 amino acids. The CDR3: CASSPPNTDTQYF. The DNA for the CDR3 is TGCGCCAGCAGCCCCCCGAACACAGATACGCAGTATTTT.

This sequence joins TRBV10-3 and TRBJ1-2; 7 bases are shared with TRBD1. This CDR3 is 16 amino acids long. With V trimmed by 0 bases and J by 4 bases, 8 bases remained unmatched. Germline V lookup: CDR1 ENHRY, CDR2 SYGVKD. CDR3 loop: CAISESFPGGGYGYTF. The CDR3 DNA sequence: TGTGCCATCAGTGAGTCGTTCCCAGGGGGGGGCTATGGCTACACCTTC.

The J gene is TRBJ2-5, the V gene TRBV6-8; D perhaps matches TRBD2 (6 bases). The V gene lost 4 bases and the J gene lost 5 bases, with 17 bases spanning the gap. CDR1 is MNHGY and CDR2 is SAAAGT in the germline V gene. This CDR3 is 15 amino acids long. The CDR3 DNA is TGTGCCAGCAGTTCCCTAGCGCTAGCAGCGGAGACCCAGTACTTC. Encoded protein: CASSSLALAAETQYF.

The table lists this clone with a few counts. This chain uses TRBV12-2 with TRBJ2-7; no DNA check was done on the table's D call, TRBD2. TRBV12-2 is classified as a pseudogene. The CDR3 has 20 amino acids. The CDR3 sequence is CASRSTLPPTSGRALYEQYF. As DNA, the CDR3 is TGTGCAAGTCGCTCGACCCTACCGCCGACTAGCGGGAGGGCCCTCTACGAGCAGTACTTC.

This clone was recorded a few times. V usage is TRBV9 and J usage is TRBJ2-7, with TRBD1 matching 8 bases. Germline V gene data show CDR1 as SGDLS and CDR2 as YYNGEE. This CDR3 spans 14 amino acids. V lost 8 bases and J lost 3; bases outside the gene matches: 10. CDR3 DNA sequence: TGTGCCAGTAGTCTCATTACAGGGGGCTACGAGCAGTACTTC. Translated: CASSLITGGYEQYF.

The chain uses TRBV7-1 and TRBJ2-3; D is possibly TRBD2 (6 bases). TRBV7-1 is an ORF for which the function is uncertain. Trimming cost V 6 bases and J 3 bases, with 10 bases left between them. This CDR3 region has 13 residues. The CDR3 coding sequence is TGTGCCAGCAGTGTCGGAGGGACAGATACGCAGTATTTT. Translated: CASSVGGTDTQYF.

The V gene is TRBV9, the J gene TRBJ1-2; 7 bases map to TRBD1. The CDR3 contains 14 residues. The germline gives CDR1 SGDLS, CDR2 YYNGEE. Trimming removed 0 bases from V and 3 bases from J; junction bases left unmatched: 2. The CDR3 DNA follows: TGTGCCAGCAGCGTAGACAGGGGTGACTATGGCTACACCTTC. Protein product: CASSVDRGDYGYTF.

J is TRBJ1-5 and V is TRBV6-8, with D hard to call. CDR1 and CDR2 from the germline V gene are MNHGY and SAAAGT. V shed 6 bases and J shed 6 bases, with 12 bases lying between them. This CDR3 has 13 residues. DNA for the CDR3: TGTGCCAGCAGGGGAGGGTTGGCTCAGCCCCAGCATTTT. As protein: CASRGGLAQPQHF.

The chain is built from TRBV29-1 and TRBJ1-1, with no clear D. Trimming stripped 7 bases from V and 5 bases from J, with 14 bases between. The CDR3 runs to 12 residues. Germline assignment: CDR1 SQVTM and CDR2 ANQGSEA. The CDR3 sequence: CSGVRDGTEAFF. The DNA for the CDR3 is TGCAGCGGTGTACGGGATGGAACTGAAGCTTTCTTT.

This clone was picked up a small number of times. The CDR3: CASTNSGANVLTF. CDR3 nucleotides: TGTGCCAGCACTAACTCTGGGGCCAACGTCCTGACTTTC. V is TRBV6-8 and J is TRBJ2-6; D unresolved. There are 13 residues in the CDR3. Per the germline V gene, CDR1 is MNHGY and CDR2 is SAAAGT. V was clipped by 7 bases and J by 0 bases, with 4 bases between them.

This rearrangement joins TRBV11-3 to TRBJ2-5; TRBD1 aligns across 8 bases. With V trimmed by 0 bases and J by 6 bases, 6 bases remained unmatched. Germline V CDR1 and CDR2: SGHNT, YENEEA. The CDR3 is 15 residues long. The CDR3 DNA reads TGTGCCAGCAGCTTAGACAACAGGGGGTGGAAGACCCAGTACTTC. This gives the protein CASSLDNRGWKTQYF.

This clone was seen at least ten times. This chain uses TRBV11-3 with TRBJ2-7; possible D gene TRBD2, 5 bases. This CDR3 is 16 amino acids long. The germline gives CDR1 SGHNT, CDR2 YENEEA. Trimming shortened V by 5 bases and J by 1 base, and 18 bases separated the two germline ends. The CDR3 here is CASSLGSSRGSYEQYF. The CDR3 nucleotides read TGTGCCAGCAGCCTGGGTTCATCCCGGGGTTCCTACGAGCAGTACTTC.

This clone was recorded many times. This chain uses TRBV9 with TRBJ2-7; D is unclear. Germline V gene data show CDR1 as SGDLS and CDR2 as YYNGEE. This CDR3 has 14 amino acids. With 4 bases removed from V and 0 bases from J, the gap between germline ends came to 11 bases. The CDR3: CASSWVASSYEQYF. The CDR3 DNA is TGTGCCAGCAGCTGGGTGGCTAGCTCCTACGAGCAGTACTTC.

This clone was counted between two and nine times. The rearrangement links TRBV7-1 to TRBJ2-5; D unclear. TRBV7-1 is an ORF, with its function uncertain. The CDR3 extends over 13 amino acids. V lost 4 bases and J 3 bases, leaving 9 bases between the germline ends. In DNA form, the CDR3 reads TGTGCCAGCAGCTTATCCGTAGAAGAGACCCAGTACTTC. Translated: CASSLSVEETQYF.

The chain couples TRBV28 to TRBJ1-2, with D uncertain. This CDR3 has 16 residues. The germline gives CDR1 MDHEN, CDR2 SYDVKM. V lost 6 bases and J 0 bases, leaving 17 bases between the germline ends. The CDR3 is CASRLRLAASNYGYTF. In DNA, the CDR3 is TGTGCCAGCAGATTAAGACTCGCAGCATCTAACTATGGCTACACCTTC.

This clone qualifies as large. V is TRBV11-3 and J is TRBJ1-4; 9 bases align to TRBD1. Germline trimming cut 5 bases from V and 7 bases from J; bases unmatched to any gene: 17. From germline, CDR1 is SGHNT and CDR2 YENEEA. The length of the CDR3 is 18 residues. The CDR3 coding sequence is TGTGCCAGCAGCCCCACGGGACAGGGCCCACCGAGTACTGAAAAACTGTTTTTT. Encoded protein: CASSPTGQGPPSTEKLFF. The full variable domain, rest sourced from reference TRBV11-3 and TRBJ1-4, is EAGVVQSPRYKIIEKKQPVAFWCNPISGHNTLYWYLQNLGQGPELLIRYENEEAVDDSQLPKDRFSAERLKGVDSTLKIQPAELGDSAVYLCASSPTGQGPPSTEKLFFGSGTQLSVL.

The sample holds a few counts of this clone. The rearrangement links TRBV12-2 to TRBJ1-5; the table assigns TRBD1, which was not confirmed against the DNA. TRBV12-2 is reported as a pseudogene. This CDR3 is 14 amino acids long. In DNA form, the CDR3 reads TGTGCCCCCGTGAAAGGGGCAAGGAATCAGCCCCAGCATTTT. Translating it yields CAPVKGARNQPQHF.

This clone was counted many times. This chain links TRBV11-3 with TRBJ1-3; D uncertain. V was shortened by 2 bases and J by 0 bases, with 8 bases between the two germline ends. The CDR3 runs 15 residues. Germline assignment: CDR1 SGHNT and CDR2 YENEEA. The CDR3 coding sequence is TGTGCCAGCAGCTTATTACAAACCTCTGGAAACACCATATATTTT. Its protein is CASSLLQTSGNTIYF.

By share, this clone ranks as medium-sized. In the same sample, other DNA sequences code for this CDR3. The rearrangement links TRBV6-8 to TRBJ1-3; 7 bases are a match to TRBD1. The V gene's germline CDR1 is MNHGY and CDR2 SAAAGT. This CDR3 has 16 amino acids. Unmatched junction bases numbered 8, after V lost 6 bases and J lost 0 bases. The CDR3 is CASSPTGPHSGNTIYF. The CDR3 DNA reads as TGTGCCAGCAGCCCGACAGGGCCACACTCTGGAAACACCATATATTTT.

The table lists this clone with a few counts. The CDR3 here is CASSDPSGPGARPYF. The CDR3 DNA reads as TGTGCCAGCAGCGACCCTTCCGGGCCAGGCGCGAGGCCGTACTTC. This sequence joins TRBV6-8 and TRBJ2-7; D remains unclear. V lost 6 bases and J 12 bases, leaving 27 bases between the germline ends. The CDR3 runs to 15 residues. Germline V gene lookup returns CDR1 MNHGY and CDR2 SAAAGT.

As DNA, the CDR3 is TGCGCCAGCAGAACGGGACAGGAGCAAGAGACCCAGTACTTC. Translation gives CASRTGQEQETQYF. The chain couples TRBV5-1 to TRBJ2-5; 8 nucleotides agree with TRBD1. The CDR3 runs 14 residues. In germline, CDR1 is SGHRS, CDR2 YFSETQ. J gave up 2 bases and V 5 bases, and 5 bases lay outside the gene matches.

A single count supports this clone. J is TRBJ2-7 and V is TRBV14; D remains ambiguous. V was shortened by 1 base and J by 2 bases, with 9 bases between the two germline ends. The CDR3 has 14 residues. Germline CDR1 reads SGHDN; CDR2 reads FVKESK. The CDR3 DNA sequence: TGTGCCAGCAGCCAAGGGCCGCTCCCCTACGAGCAGTACTTC. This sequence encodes CASSQGPLPYEQYF.

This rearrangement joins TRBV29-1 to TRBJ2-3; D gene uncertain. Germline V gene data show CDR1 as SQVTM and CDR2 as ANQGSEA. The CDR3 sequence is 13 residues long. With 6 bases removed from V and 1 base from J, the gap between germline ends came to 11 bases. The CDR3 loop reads CSVARVGTDTQYF. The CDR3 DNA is TGCAGCGTCGCTCGGGTGGGCACAGATACGCAGTATTTT.

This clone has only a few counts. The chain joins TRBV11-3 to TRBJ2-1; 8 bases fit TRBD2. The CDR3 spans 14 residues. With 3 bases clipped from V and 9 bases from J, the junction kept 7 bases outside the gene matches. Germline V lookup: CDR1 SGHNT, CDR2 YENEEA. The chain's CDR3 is CASSLGGSGIEQFF. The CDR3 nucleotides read TGTGCCAGCAGCTTGGGTGGTAGCGGGATTGAGCAGTTCTTC.

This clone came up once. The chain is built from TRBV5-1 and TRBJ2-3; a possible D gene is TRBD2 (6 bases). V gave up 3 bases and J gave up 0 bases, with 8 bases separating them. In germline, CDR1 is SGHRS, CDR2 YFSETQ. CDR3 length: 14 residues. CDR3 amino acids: CASSSRGSTDTQYF. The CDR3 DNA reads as TGCGCCAGCAGCTCCCGGGGGAGCACAGATACGCAGTATTTT.

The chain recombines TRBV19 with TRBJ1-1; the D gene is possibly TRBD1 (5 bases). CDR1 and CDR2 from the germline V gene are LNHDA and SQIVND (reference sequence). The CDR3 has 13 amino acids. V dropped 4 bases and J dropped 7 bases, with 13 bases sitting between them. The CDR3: CASSNRDGLEAFF. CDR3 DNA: TGTGCCAGTAGTAACCGGGACGGTCTTGAAGCTTTCTTT.

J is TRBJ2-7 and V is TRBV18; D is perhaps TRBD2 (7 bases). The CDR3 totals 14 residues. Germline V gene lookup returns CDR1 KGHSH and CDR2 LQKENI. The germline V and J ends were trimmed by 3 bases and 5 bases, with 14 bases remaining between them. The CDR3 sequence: CASSPGGLSHEQYF. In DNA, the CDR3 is TGTGCCAGCTCACCGGGGGGGCTATCCCACGAGCAGTACTTC.

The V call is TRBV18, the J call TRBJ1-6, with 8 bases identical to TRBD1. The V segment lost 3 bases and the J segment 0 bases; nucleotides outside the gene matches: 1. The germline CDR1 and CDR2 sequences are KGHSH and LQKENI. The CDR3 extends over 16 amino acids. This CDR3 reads CASSPGTGSYNSPLHF. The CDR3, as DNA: TGTGCCAGCTCACCGGGGACAGGCTCCTATAATTCACCCCTCCACTTT.

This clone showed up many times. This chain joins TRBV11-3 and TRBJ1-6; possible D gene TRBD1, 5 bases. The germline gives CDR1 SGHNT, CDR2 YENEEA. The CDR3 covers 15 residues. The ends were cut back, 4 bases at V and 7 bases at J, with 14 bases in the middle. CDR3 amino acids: CASSSSGTVNSPLHF. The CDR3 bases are TGTGCCAGCAGCTCCTCCGGGACGGTGAATTCACCCCTCCACTTT.